This TCR beta chain derives from a study of CD8+ T cells in alopecia areata. Study-wide background: Patients remained on tofacitinib for 6 to 18 months and then went 6 months without it. Study-level results: Lesional scalp displayed greater clonality than normal scalp, most notably in alopecia totalis/universalis.

Following RNA extraction, reverse transcription yielded cDNA that acted as the sequencing template. Data came from immunoSEQ multiplex PCR; TCRdb stores just in-frame clones and leaves some out. The table shows hundreds of thousands of clones, with around 62% occurring only once. As regards this clone: What it binds is not known.

The sequencing here drew on CD4+ T cells sorted from blood, taken at week 0. This receptor was identified in a human donor with alopecia areata.

CDR3 coding DNA: TGCAGCGTTGATGGGGGGGACAATGAGCAGTTCTTC. Encoded protein: CSVDGGDNEQFF. This sequence joins TRBV29-1 and TRBJ2-1; 7 bases are shared with TRBD2. Germline CDR1 reads SQVTM; CDR2 reads ANQGSEA. This CDR3 has 12 residues. J lost 5 bases, V lost 3 bases, and 1 base had no gene match.